Below are 10 T cell receptor beta chains sequenced from a single sample in a study. TCRdb analysed the 5' RACE reads with MiXCR anew, one entry per CDR3 protein. Of 40,000 to 65,000 distinct CDR3 sequences listed, approximately 25% are singletons. Sequences were obtained from tumor-infiltrating naive CD4+ T cells sorted from the breast tumor. The subset here: naive CD4+ T cells, CD4+CD45RA+CD25-. Source of these receptors: a female donor with breast cancer.

This clonotype has only a few counts. The V call is TRBV15, the J call TRBJ1-5; unclear D gene. V was clipped by 1 base and J by 7 bases, with 8 bases between them. The germline V gene encodes CDR1 LNHNV and CDR2 YYDKDF (reference sequence). The CDR3 runs to 13 residues. The DNA for the CDR3 is TGTGCCACCAGCAGAGGCTCAGCCCAGCCCCAGCATTTT. It specifies CATSRGSAQPQHF. Filled out from reference TRBV15 and TRBJ1-5, the complete variable domain reads DAMVIQNPRYQVTQFGKPVTLSCSQTLNHNVMYWYQQKSSQAPKLLFHYYDKDFNNEADTPDNFQSRRPNTSFCFLDIRSPGLGDTAMYLCATSRGSAQPQHFGDGTRLSIL.

This clonotype was detected only a few times. The chain joins TRBV7-3 to TRBJ2-1, with TRBD1 matching 7 bases. Germline CDR1 and CDR2: SGHTA and FQGTGA. Germline trimming cut 4 bases from V and 9 bases from J; bases unmatched to any gene: 3. The CDR3 is made up of 12 amino acids. CDR3 amino acids: CASSSRQGEQFF. As DNA, the CDR3 is TGTGCCAGCAGCTCAAGACAGGGTGAGCAGTTCTTC.

At least ten counts were recorded for this clonotype. The chain carries TRBV7-9 and TRBJ2-5; no clear D gene. The CDR3 is made up of 10 amino acids. Germline V gives CDR1 SEHNR, CDR2 FQNEAQ (reference sequence). V lost 5 bases and J 5 bases, leaving 3 bases between the germline ends. DNA of the CDR3: TGTGCCAGCAGCCACGAGACCCAGTACTTC. This encodes CASSHETQYF.

V and J are TRBV6-6 and TRBJ2-3; TRBD1 agrees at 8 bases. The CDR3 is 14 residues long. Trimming cost V 8 bases and J 0 bases; bases outside gene matches: 4. Germline loops: CDR1 MNHNY, CDR2 SVGAGI (reference sequence). The CDR3 reads CASRGQGSTDTQYF. DNA for the CDR3: TGTGCCAGCCGAGGACAGGGCAGCACAGATACGCAGTATTTT.

This CDR3 is CASSPVYEQFF. The CDR3 nucleotides are TGTGCCAGCAGCCCGGTGTATGAGCAGTTCTTC. This chain uses TRBV7-2 with TRBJ2-1; D is undetermined. Germline CDR1 and CDR2: SGHTA and FQGNSA. The V end lost 5 bases, the J end lost 8 bases, and 7 bases lay between the germline ends. This CDR3 spans 11 amino acids. The complete variable domain, with remaining parts taken from reference TRBV7-2 and TRBJ2-1, reads GAGVSQSPSNKVTEKGKDVELRCDPISGHTALYWYRQSLGQGLEFLIYFQGNSAPDKSGLPSDRFSAERTGGSVSTLTIQRTQQEDSAVYLCASSPVYEQFFGPGTRLTVL.

The chain couples TRBV12-3 or TRBV12-4 to TRBJ2-2; 10 bases fit TRBD2. The CDR3 sequence is 16 residues long. V dropped 6 bases and J dropped 5; count of bases not matched to a gene: 9. CDR3 protein: CASSQKRGGYTGELFF. The CDR3 coding sequence is TGTGCCAGCAGCCAGAAGCGGGGGGGCTATACCGGGGAGCTGTTTTTT.

The rearrangement uses TRBV20-1 and TRBJ1-2; D is unclear. The CDR3 sequence is 13 residues long. Germline V CDR1 and CDR2: DFQATT, SNEGSKA (reference sequence). Trimming took 2 bases from V and 7 from J, leaving 14 bases between them. CDR3 DNA: TGCAGTGCTAGACCCACCGTAGCGTCTGGCTACACCTTC. As protein: CSARPTVASGYTF.

In this sample, this clonotype turned up once. This CDR3 is CATCEGLYEQYF. The CDR3, as DNA: TGTGCCACATGTGAGGGGCTCTACGAGCAGTACTTC. The chain couples TRBV24-1 to TRBJ2-7, with D perhaps TRBD1 or TRBD2 (5 bases each). This CDR3 has 12 amino acids. Germline V gene data show CDR1 as KGHDR and CDR2 as SFDVKD. V was clipped by 10 bases and J by 3 bases, with 12 bases between them.

This sequence joins TRBV5-1 and TRBJ2-2, with 9 bases matching TRBD2. In germline, CDR1 is SGHRS, CDR2 YFSETQ. The CDR3 totals 16 residues. Trimming cost V 0 bases and J 0 bases; bases outside gene matches: 0. For the CDR3, the DNA is TGCGCCAGCAGCTTGGGACTAGCGGCGAACACCGGGGAGCTGTTTTTT. It translates to CASSLGLAANTGELFF.

Comments on this clonotype: At one of its ends the junction is not consistent with the germline gene, which may arise from a read error. The CDR3, as DNA: TGTGTCAGCAGCTTGAGGTCCAACTACGAGCAGTACTTC. It codes for CVSSLRSNYEQYF. The chain links TRBV7-2 to TRBJ2-7; D is unresolved. CDR3 size: 13 residues. Germline V gives CDR1 SGHTA, CDR2 FQGNSA.